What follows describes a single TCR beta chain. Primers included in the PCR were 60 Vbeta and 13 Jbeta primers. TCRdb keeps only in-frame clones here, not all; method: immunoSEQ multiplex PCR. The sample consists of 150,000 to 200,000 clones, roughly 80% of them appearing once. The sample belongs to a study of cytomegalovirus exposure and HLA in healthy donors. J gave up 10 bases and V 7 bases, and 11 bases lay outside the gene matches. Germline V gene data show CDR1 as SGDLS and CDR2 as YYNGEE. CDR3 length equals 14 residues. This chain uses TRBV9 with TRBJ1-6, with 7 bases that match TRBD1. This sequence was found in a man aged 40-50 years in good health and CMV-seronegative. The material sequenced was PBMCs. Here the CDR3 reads CASSNRQGLSPLHF. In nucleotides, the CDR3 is TGTGCCAGCTCAAATCGACAGGGTTTATCACCCCTCCACTTT.